The 22 T cell receptor beta chains reported below all come from one sample, sequenced in a study of control samples from healthy donors and cancer patients. Clones were sequenced by immunoSEQ multiplex PCR, and TCRdb holds only the in-frame ones, with some missing. The sample has about 120,000 clones, approximately 90% seen once. The sequencing sample was made of PBMCs. The receptors come from a woman aged 50 to 65 with colorectal cancer.

V is TRBV19 and J is TRBJ1-5; 8 nucleotides agree with TRBD1. The V gene end was trimmed by 5 bases and the J gene end by 7 bases; junction bases not matched to a gene: 7. Germline V gene lookup returns CDR1 LNHDA and CDR2 SQIVND (reference sequence). The CDR3 is 14 residues long. Written as DNA, the CDR3 is TGTGCCAGTAGTTCACAGGGGGAAGACCAGCCCCAGCATTTT. It specifies CASSSQGEDQPQHF.

The chain links TRBV5-1 to TRBJ1-2, with 10 positions matching TRBD1. Trimming took 2 bases from V and 8 from J; bases not matched to a gene: 6. This CDR3 is built from 14 residues. CDR1 SGHRS and CDR2 YFSETQ come from the germline V gene. This chain's CDR3 is CASSLGQGVKGYTF. CDR3 coding DNA: TGCGCCAGCAGCTTAGGACAGGGGGTCAAAGGCTACACCTTC.

This chain uses TRBV7-9 with TRBJ1-2; 10 bases match TRBD1. This CDR3 has 13 amino acids. Germline loops: CDR1 SEHNR, CDR2 FQNEAQ (reference sequence). Trimming cost V 3 bases and J 8 bases; bases outside gene matches: 3. CDR3 residues: CASSLGQGQGYTF. The CDR3 nucleotides read TGTGCCAGCAGCTTGGGACAGGGGCAAGGCTACACCTTC.

The chain has TRBV2 and TRBJ2-7, with 9 bases identical to TRBD2. This CDR3 contains 15 residues. The germline V gene has CDR1 SNHLY and CDR2 FYNNEI. V was clipped by 2 bases and J by 6 bases; unmatched bases: 8. The CDR3 is CASSERTSVVLEQYF. CDR3 nucleotide sequence: TGTGCCAGCAGTGAAAGGACTAGCGTGGTGCTCGAGCAGTACTTC.

This sequence joins TRBV6-1 and TRBJ2-7, with D possibly matching TRBD1 (7 bases). Trimming cost V 3 bases and J 3 bases, with 12 bases left between them. The V gene's germline CDR1 is MNHNS and CDR2 SASEGT. The CDR3 spans 14 residues. CDR3 sequence (DNA): TGTGCCAGCAGTGAGGGGGGACAGTACTACGAGCAGTACTTC. Residues: CASSEGGQYYEQYF.

This chain links TRBV4-2 with TRBJ1-1; D is uncertain. CDR3 size: 15 residues. Trimming took 2 bases from V and 3 from J, leaving 13 bases between them. Germline V gives CDR1 LGHNA, CDR2 YNFKEQ. As DNA, the CDR3 is TGTGCCAGCAGCCAATCCGGGTCCGGGGACACTGAAGCTTTCTTT. It yields the protein CASSQSGSGDTEAFF.

Notes on this clone: At the DNA level, this CDR3 is encoded by other sequences in the same sample as well. The chain has TRBV6-2 or TRBV6-3 and TRBJ1-5; 8 bases are a match to TRBD1. Germline CDR1 is MNHEY and CDR2 is SVGEGT. Trimming removed 6 bases from V and 6 bases from J; junction bases left unmatched: 7. The CDR3 has 14 residues. CDR3 nucleotide sequence: TGTGCCAGCAGCCCAGGGGGCGTGGGTCAGCCCCAGCATTTT. Its translation: CASSPGGVGQPQHF.

The J gene is TRBJ1-2, the V gene TRBV5-1; D unresolved. V gave up 0 bases and J gave up 2 bases, with 5 bases separating them. Germline V gene lookup returns CDR1 SGHRS and CDR2 YFSETQ. The CDR3 has 13 residues. As DNA, the CDR3 is TGCGCCAGCAGCTTGGATTCAAACTATGGCTACACCTTC. Translating gives CASSLDSNYGYTF.

This rearrangement joins TRBV19 to TRBJ1-1; D call uncertain. Per germline, CDR1 LNHDA and CDR2 SQIVND (reference sequence). This CDR3 is 13 amino acids long. The V gene lost 10 bases and the J gene lost 3 bases, with 15 bases spanning the gap. The CDR3 DNA is TGTGCCACGGCGGGAGGTTTGTACACTGAAGCTTTCTTT. Protein: CATAGGLYTEAFF.

This chain links TRBV6-6 with TRBJ2-5; 9 bases match TRBD1. Germline trimming cut 1 base from V and 1 base from J; bases unmatched to any gene: 4. This CDR3 is built from 16 residues. Germline V gene sequence: CDR1 MNHNY, CDR2 SVGAGI (reference sequence). CDR3 nucleotides: TGTGCCAGCAGTTACTTGGCGGGACAGGGCCAAGAGACCCAGTACTTC. Its translation: CASSYLAGQGQETQYF.

V usage is TRBV6-5 and J usage is TRBJ1-2, with 9 bases fitting TRBD1. The CDR3 loop spans 13 amino acids. Germline CDR1 MNHEY, CDR2 SVGAGI. V shed 7 bases, J shed 8 bases, and the junction held 8 bases outside the gene matches. The CDR3 DNA reads as TGTGCCAGCACCGAACAGGGGGCATTCGGCTACACCTTC. Translation gives CASTEQGAFGYTF.

CDR3 sequence reads: CASSLRRGLYEQYF. The CDR3, as DNA: TGTGCCAGCAGCCTCAGGCGGGGGCTCTACGAGCAGTACTTC. The chain joins TRBV5-5 to TRBJ2-7; a weak D match, TRBD2 (7 bases). The CDR3 totals 14 residues. CDR1 is SGHKS and CDR2 is YYEKEE in the germline V gene (reference sequence). The V end lost 4 bases, the J end lost 3 bases, and 14 bases lay between the germline ends.

Of note for this clone: The junction departs from germline at one end; a sequencing error may be responsible. The V and J genes are TRBV3-1 (or the pseudogene TRBV3-2) and TRBJ1-1, with TRBD1 identical over 7 bases. The length of the CDR3 is 15 residues. The germline V gene encodes CDR1 LGHDT and CDR2 YNNKEL (reference sequence). CDR3 loop: CASTQGGTGNTEAFF. CDR3 DNA sequence: TGTGCCAGCACCCAAGGGGGCACGGGGAACACTGAAGCTTTCTTT.

V and J are TRBV20-1 and TRBJ2-7; TRBD1 matches at 7 bases. Germline trimming cut 3 bases from V and 0 bases from J; bases unmatched to any gene: 14. The CDR3 runs 17 residues. Looked up from germline, CDR1 is DFQATT and CDR2 is SNEGSKA (reference sequence). The DNA of the CDR3 is TGCAGTGCTAGTCTCCGTCTAGGGGGCGCAGCCTCCTACGAGCAGTACTTC. It translates to CSASLRLGGAASYEQYF.

The chain joins TRBV9 to TRBJ1-1; 7 bases align to TRBD1. Germline V CDR1 and CDR2: SGDLS, YYNGEE. The CDR3 spans 14 residues. The trim removed 2 bases at V and 0 bases at J, leaving 1 base unmatched. The chain's CDR3 is CASSVGQMNTEAFF. CDR3 sequence (DNA): TGTGCCAGCAGCGTGGGACAGATGAACACTGAAGCTTTCTTT.

The chain joins TRBV30 to TRBJ2-3; 11 bases agree with TRBD2. This CDR3 has 16 residues. Germline CDR1 GTSNPN, CDR2 SVGIG (reference sequence). V was clipped by 1 base and J by 0 bases; unmatched bases: 3. CDR3 nucleotides: TGTGCCTGGAGTGGGCTAGCGGGAGGTAGCACAGATACGCAGTATTTT. Translating it yields CAWSGLAGGSTDTQYF.

The chain combines TRBV11-1 with TRBJ2-3; 11 bases line up with TRBD1. This CDR3 is built from 15 residues. V gave up 5 bases and J gave up 2 bases; unmatched junction bases: 3. Germline values: CDR1 SGHAT, CDR2 FQDESV (reference sequence). Here the CDR3 DNA reads TGTGCCAGCAGCCCGGGACAGGGGGACACAGATACGCAGTATTTT. Amino acid sequence: CASSPGQGDTDTQYF.

This rearrangement joins TRBV7-6 to TRBJ2-1; TRBD2 matches 11 bases. Germline assignment: CDR1 SGHVS and CDR2 FNYEAQ. This CDR3 is 15 amino acids long. Trimming at V came to 6 bases and at J to 8 bases, leaving 9 bases not matched to a gene. The CDR3 loop reads CASRDLAGGGDEQFF. The CDR3 region has the DNA TGTGCCAGCAGAGATCTAGCGGGAGGTGGGGATGAGCAGTTCTTC.

The chain uses TRBV6-1 and TRBJ1-5; D is unresolved. Germline CDR1 and CDR2: MNHNS and SASEGT. The V and J ends lost 5 bases and 4 bases respectively, with 6 bases between them. The CDR3 length is 12 residues. The CDR3 spells CASSWENQPQHF. The CDR3 DNA follows: TGTGCCAGCAGTTGGGAGAATCAGCCCCAGCATTTT.

V is TRBV15 and J is TRBJ1-2; a possible D gene is TRBD1 (5 bases). This CDR3 region has 15 residues. The V and J ends lost 5 bases and 4 bases respectively, with 17 bases between them. The germline V gene has CDR1 LNHNV and CDR2 YYDKDF (reference sequence). CDR3 amino acids: CATSGGNGGVYGYTF. The CDR3, as DNA: TGTGCCACCAGCGGGGGGAACGGGGGAGTCTATGGCTACACCTTC.

The chain links TRBV6-1 to TRBJ1-5, with a weak D call TRBD1 (6 bases). CDR1 is MNHNS and CDR2 is SASEGT in the germline V gene. Trimming pared 2 bases from V and 7 bases from J, leaving 15 bases between. The CDR3 has 15 amino acids. Written as DNA, the CDR3 is TGTGCCAGCAGTGAATTTCAGGGGAGTAGGCAGCCCCAGCATTTT. Residues: CASSEFQGSRQPQHF.

The V and J genes are TRBV28 and TRBJ1-1, with D perhaps matching TRBD1 (6 bases). The CDR3 runs to 14 residues. The germline V and J ends were trimmed by 6 bases and 5 bases, with 16 bases remaining between them. Germline lookup yields CDR1 MDHEN and CDR2 SYDVKM. The chain's CDR3 is CASSTTGPRTEAFF. The CDR3 DNA reads as TGTGCCAGCAGCACAACAGGGCCGCGAACTGAAGCTTTCTTT.